A selection of T cell receptor beta chains follows, all from one sample in a study of blood T cell repertoires in COVID-19. This table comes from immunoSEQ multiplex PCR, and its TCRdb copy is limited to in-frame clones, with some not included. The table has under 450,000 clones, around nine tenths seen once. Sequenced material: peripheral blood. The source of these receptors is a woman between 55 and 75 years old with COVID-19, enrolled during active disease. Each CDR3 is given without its conserved first and last residue. Clone size appears in some rows only: once, few, many, or a class for an expanded clone.

-	TRBV4-3	TRBJ2-1	ASSQILAGDYNEQF
-	TRBV3-1/TRBV3-2	TRBJ2-1	ASSQVLAGGYNEQF
once	TRBV7-9	TRBJ1-1	ASSQGGRTGKSEAF
-	TRBV3-1/TRBV3-2	TRBJ1-3	ASSGAGHSGNTIY
few	TRBV19	TRBJ2-7	ASSIGTGLYEQY
-	TRBV6-5	TRBJ1-4	ASSQPQQATLF
-	TRBV5-1	TRBJ1-1	ASSLARSGTEAF
-	TRBV6-2/TRBV6-3	TRBJ2-1	ASSTQRGNEQF
-	TRBV15	TRBJ1-5	ATSRDRQVNQPQH
once	TRBV9	TRBJ2-3	ASSEKAGTSTDTQY
-	TRBV4-3	TRBJ1-1	ASSQAQWDLGTEAF
-	TRBV9	TRBJ1-1	ASSVEAMNTEAF
-	TRBV7-8	TRBJ1-5	ASSLGQGVYQPQH
-	TRBV5-4	TRBJ1-1	ASSLGGVGNTEAF
-	TRBV5-1	TRBJ2-7	ASREGVYEQY
-	TRBV3-1/TRBV3-2	TRBJ1-2	ASSLGQGAYGYT
-	TRBV19	TRBJ1-4	ASSITSTNEKLF
-	TRBV6-5	TRBJ2-2	ASSYSIGGTGELF
-	TRBV4-2	TRBJ2-3	ASSQDGQGTFTDTQY
-	TRBV6-5	TRBJ2-7	ASSPGAGGSYEQY
-	TRBV5-1	TRBJ1-1	ASSLAYRDRAIGGTEAF
-	TRBV6-5	TRBJ2-7	ASRADRAHEQY
-	TRBV5-1	TRBJ2-5	ASSLGAGVETQY